Reported below is one T cell receptor (beta chain). This sample was included in a study of T cell responses to AZD1222 COVID-19 vaccine. Germline values: CDR1 GTSNPN, CDR2 SVGIG (reference sequence). The CDR3 sequence is 12 residues long. V was shortened by 2 bases and J by 8 bases, with 12 bases between the two germline ends. Profiling relied on immunoSEQ multiplex PCR, and the TCRdb table lists in-frame clones only, not all of them. The data show around 78,000 clones, around nine tenths seen once. The V call is TRBV30, the J call TRBJ1-2; maybe TRBD1 (6 bases). This clonotype was sampled from an adult in good health. The specimen was peripheral blood, collected on day 0 of MenACWY control vaccination. The CDR3 region is CAWSTGAWGYTF. As DNA, the CDR3 is TGTGCCTGGAGTACGGGGGCCTGGGGCTACACCTTC.